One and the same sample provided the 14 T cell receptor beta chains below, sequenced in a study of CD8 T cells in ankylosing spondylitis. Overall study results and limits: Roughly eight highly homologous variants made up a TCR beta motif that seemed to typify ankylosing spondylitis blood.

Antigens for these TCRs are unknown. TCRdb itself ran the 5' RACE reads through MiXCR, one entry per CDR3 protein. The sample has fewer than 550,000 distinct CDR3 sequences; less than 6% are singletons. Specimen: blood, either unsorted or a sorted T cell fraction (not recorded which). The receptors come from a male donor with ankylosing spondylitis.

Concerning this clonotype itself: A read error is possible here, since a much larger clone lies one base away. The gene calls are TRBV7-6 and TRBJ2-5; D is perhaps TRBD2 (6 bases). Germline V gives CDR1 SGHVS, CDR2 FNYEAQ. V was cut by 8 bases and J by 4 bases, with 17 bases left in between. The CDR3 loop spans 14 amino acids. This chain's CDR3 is CASGQTTEGETQYF. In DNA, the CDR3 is TGTGCCAGCGGTCAAACTACGGAGGGAGAGACCCAGTACTTC.

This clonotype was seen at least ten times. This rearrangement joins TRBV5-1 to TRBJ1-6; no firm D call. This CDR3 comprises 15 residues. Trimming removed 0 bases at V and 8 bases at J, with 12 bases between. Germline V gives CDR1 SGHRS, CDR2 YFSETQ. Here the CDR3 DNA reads TGCGCCAGCAGCTTGGGGGGTGACGGGGATTCACCCCTCCACTTT. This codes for CASSLGGDGDSPLHF.

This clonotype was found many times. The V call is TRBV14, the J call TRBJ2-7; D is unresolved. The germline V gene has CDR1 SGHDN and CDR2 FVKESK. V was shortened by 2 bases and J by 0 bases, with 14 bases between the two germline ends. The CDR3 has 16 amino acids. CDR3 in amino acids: CASSQFSRISSYEQYF. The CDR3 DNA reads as TGTGCCAGCAGCCAATTCAGCCGCATAAGCTCCTACGAGCAGTACTTC.

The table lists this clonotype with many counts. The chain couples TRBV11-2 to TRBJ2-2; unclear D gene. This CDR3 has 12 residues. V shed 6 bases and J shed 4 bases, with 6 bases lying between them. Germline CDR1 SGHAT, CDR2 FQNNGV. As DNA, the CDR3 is TGTGCCAGCAGATGGGGCACCGGGGAGCTGTTTTTT. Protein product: CASRWGTGELFF.

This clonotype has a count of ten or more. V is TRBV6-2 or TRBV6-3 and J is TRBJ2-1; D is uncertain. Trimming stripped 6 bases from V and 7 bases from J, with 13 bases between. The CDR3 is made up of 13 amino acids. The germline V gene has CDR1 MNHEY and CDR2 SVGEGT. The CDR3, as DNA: TGTGCCAGCAGCCCCCCTGGTTATAATGAGCAGTTCTTC. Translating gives CASSPPGYNEQFF.

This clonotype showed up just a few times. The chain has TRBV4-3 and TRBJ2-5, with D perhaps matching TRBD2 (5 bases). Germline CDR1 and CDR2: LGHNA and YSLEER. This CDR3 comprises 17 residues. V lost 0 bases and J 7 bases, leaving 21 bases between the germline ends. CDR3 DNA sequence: TGCGCCAGCAGCCAAGAGGGTCGGGCGCTCCTAGCAGGGACCCAGTACTTC. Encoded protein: CASSQEGRALLAGTQYF.

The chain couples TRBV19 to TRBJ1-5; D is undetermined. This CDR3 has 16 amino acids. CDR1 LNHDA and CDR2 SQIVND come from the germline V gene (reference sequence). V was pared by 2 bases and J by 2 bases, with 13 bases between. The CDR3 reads CASSIIGGRRNQPQHF. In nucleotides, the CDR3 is TGTGCCAGTAGTATAATTGGAGGGAGGCGCAATCAGCCCCAGCATTTT. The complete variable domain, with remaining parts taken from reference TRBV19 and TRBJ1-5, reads DGGITQSPKYLFRKEGQNVTLSCEQNLNHDAMYWYRQDPGQGLRLIYYSQIVNDFQKGDIAEGYSVSREKKESFPLTVTSAQKNPTAFYLCASSIIGGRRNQPQHFGDGTRLSIL.

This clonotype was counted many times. The CDR3 coding sequence is TGTGCCATCAGTGAGTCGGGGAACACCGGGGAGCTGTTTTTT. Translation gives CAISESGNTGELFF. V usage is TRBV10-3 and J usage is TRBJ2-2; unclear D gene. The CDR3 consists of 14 residues. Germline values: CDR1 ENHRY, CDR2 SYGVKD. V was clipped by 0 bases and J by 1 base, with 3 bases between them.

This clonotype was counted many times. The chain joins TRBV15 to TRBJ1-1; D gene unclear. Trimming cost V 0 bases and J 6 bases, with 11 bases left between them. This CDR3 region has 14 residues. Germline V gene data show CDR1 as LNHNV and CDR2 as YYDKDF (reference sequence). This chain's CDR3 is CATSRDWEGSEAFF. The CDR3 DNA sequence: TGTGCCACCAGCAGAGATTGGGAGGGTTCTGAAGCTTTCTTT.

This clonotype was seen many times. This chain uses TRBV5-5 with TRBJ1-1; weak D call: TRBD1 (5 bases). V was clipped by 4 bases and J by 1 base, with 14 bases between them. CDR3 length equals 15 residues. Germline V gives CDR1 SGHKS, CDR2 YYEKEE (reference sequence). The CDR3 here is CASSVIRRGNTEAFF. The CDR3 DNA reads TGTGCCAGCAGCGTTATTAGGAGGGGGAACACTGAAGCTTTCTTT. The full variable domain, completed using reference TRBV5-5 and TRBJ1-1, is DAGVTQSPTHLIKTRGQQVTLRCSPISGHKSVSWYQQVLGQGPQFIFQYYEKEERGRGNFPDRFSARQFPNYSSELNVNALLLGDSALYLCASSVIRRGNTEAFFGQGTRLTVV.

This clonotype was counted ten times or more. The CDR3 DNA reads TGTGCCAGCAGTGAAGGTTGGAACGGGCAGTACTTC. Its protein product is CASSEGWNGQYF. V gene TRBV2 combines with J gene TRBJ2-7; D not certain. Trimming cost V 1 base and J 9 bases, with 10 bases left between them. The CDR3 sequence is 12 residues long. Per the germline V gene, CDR1 is SNHLY and CDR2 is FYNNEI.

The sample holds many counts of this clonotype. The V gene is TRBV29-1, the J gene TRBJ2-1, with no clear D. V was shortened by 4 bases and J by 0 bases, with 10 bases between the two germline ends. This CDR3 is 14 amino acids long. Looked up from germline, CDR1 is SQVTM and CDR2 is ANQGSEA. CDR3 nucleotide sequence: TGCAGCGTTGTTCCCAAGAGCTCCTACAATGAGCAGTTCTTC. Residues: CSVVPKSSYNEQFF.

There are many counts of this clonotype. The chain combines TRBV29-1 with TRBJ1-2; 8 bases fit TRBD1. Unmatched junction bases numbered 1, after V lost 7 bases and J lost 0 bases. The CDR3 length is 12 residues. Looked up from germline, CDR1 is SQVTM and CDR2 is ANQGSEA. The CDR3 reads CSAGQANYGYTF. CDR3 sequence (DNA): TGCAGCGCGGGACAGGCTAACTATGGCTACACCTTC. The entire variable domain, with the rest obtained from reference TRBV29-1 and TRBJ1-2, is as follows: SAVISQKPSRDICQRGTSLTIQCQVDSQVTMMFWYRQQPGQSLTLIATANQGSEATYESGFVIDKFPISRPNLTFSTLTVSNMSPEDSSIYLCSAGQANYGYTFGSGTRLTVV.

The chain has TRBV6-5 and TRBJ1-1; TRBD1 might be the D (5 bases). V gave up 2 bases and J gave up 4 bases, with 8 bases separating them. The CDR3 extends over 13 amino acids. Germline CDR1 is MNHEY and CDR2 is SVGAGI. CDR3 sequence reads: CASSYQGGTEAFF. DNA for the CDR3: TGTGCCAGCAGTTACCAGGGAGGCACTGAAGCTTTCTTT.